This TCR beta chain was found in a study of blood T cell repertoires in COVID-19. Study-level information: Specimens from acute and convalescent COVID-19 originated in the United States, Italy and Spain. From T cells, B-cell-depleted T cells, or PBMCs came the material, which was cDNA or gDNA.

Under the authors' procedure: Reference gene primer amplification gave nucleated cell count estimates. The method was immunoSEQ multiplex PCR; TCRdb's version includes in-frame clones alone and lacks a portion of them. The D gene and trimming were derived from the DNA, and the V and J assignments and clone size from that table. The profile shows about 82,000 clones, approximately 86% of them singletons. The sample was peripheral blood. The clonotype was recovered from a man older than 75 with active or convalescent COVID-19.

The CDR3 DNA sequence: TGTGCCAGCCAACAAAGCTCTGGAAACACCATATATTTT. This gives the protein CASQQSSGNTIYF. The rearrangement joins TRBV12-3 or TRBV12-4 to TRBJ1-3; D is unresolved. This CDR3 spans 13 amino acids. The V end was cut by 8 bases, the J end by 0 bases, with 8 bases between.